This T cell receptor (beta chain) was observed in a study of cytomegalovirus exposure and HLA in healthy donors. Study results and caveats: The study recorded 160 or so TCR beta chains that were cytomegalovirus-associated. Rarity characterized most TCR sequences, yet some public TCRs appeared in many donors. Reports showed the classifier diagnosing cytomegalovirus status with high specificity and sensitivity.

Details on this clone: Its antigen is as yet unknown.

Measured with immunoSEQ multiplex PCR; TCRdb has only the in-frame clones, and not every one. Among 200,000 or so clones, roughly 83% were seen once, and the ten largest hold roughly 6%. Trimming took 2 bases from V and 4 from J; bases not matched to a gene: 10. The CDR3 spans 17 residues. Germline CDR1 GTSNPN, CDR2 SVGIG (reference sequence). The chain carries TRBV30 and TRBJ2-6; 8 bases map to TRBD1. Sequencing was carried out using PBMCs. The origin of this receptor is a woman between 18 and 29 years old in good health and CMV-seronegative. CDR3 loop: CAWSPLRTGRGANVLTF. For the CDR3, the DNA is TGTGCCTGGAGTCCTCTCCGGACAGGGAGAGGGGCCAACGTCCTGACTTTC.